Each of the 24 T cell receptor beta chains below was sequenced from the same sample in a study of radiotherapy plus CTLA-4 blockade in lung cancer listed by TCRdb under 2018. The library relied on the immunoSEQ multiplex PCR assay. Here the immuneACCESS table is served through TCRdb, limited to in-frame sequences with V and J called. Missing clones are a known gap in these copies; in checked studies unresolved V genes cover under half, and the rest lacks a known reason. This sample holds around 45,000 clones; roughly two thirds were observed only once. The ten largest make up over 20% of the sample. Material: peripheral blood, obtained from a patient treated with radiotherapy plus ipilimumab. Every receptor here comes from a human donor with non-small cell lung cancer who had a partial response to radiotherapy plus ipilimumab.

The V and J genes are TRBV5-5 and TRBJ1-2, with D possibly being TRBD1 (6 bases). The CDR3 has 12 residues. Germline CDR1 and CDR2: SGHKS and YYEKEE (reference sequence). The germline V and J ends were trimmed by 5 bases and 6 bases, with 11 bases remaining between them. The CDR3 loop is CASSTGGHGYTF. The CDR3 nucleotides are TGTGCCAGCAGTACGGGGGGGCATGGCTACACCTTC. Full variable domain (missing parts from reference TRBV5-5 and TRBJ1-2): DAGVTQSPTHLIKTRGQQVTLRCSPISGHKSVSWYQQVLGQGPQFIFQYYEKEERGRGNFPDRFSARQFPNYSSELNVNALLLGDSALYLCASSTGGHGYTFGSGTRLTVV.

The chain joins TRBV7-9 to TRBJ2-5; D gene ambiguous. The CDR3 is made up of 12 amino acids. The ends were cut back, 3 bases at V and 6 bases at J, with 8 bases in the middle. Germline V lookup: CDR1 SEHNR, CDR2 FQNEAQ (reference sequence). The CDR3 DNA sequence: TGTGCCAGCAGCTTGTCTGAGAAGACCCAGTACTTC. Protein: CASSLSEKTQYF.

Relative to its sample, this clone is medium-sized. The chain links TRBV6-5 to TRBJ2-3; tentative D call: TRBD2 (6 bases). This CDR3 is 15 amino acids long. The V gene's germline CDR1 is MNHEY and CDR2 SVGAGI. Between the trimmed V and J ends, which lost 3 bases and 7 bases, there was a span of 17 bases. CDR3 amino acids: CASSYDGGGPNTQYF. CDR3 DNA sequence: TGTGCCAGCAGTTATGACGGGGGTGGACCTAATACGCAGTATTTT.

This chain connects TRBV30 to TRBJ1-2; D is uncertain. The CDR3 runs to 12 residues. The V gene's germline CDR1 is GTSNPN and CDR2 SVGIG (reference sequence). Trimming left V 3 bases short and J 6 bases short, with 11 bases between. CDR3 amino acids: CAWRGGLDGYTF. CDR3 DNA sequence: TGTGCCTGGAGGGGAGGGTTAGATGGCTACACCTTC.

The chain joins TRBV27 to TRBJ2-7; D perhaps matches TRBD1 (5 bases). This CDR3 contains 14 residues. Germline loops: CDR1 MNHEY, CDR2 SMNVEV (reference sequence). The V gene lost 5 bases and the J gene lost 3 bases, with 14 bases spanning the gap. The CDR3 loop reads CASSVDNYNYEQYF. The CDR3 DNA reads TGTGCCAGCAGTGTGGACAACTACAACTACGAGCAGTACTTC.

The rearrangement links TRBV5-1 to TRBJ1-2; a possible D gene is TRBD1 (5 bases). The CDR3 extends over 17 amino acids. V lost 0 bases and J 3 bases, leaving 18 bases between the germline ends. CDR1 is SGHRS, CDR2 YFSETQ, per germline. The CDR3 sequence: CASSLAGMPKQDYGYTF. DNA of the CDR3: TGCGCCAGCAGCTTGGCTGGAATGCCTAAACAGGACTATGGCTACACCTTC.

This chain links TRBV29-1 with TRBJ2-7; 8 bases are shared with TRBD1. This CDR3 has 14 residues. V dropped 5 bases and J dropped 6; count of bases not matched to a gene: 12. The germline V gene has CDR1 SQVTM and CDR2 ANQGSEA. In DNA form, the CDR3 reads TGCAGCGTTTGGGACAGGTGGAGGTTTGGCGAGCAGTACTTC. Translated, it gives CSVWDRWRFGEQYF.

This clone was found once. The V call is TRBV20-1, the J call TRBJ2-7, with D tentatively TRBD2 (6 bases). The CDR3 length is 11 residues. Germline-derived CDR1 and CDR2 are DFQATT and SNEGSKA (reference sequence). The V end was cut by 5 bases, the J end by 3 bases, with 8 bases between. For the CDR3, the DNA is TGCAGTGCTCAGGGAGGCTACGAGCAGTACTTC. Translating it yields CSAQGGYEQYF.

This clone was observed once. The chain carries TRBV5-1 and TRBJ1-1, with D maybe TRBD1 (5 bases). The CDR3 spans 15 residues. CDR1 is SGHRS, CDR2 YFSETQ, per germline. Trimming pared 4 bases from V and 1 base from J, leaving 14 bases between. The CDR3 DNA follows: TGCGCCAGCAGCCCTTGGGGCCAGGGGAACACTGAAGCTTTCTTT. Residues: CASSPWGQGNTEAFF.

CDR3 protein: CAWSVPRGSLYEQYF. In DNA form, the CDR3 reads TGTGCCTGGAGTGTACCAAGGGGGTCCCTCTACGAGCAGTACTTC. The chain has TRBV30 and TRBJ2-7; maybe TRBD1 (6 bases). The CDR3 length is 15 residues. V was cut by 0 bases and J by 3 bases, with 15 bases left in between. The germline CDR1 and CDR2 sequences are GTSNPN and SVGIG (reference sequence).

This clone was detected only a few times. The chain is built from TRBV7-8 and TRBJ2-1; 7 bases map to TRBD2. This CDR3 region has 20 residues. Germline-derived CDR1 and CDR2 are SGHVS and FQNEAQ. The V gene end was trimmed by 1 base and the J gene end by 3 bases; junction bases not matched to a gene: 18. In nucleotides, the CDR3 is TGTGCCAGCAGCTTAGTGGCGGGAGCATCCCCCTCGGCCCGCTACAATGAGCAGTTCTTC. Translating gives CASSLVAGASPSARYNEQFF. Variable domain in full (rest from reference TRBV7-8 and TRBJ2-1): GAGVSQSPRYKVAKRGQDVALRCDPISGHVSLFWYQQALGQGPEFLTYFQNEAQLDKSGLPSDRFFAERPEGSVSTLKIQRTQQEDSAVYLCASSLVAGASPSARYNEQFFGPGTRLTVL.

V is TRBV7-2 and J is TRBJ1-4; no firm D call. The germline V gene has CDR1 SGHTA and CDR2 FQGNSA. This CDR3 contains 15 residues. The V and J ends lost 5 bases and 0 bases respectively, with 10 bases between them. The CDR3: CASSRASSTNEKLFF. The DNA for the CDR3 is TGTGCCAGCAGCCGAGCTAGCTCAACTAATGAAAAACTGTTTTTT.

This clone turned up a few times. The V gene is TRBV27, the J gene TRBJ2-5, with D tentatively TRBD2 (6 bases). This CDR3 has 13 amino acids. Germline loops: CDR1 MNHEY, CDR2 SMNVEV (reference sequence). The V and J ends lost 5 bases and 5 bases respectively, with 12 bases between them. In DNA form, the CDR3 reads TGTGCCAGCAGTCCGATCGGGAGTGAGACCCAGTACTTC. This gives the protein CASSPIGSETQYF.

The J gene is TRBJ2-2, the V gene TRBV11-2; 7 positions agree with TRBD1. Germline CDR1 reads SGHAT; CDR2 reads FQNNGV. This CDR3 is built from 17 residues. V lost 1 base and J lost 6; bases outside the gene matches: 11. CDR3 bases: TGTGCCAGCAGCTTAGGGGACAGCTCACGTCGCTCCGGGGAGCTGTTTTTT. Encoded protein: CASSLGDSSRRSGELFF.

CDR3 amino acids: CASSLALTGLDYNEQFF. The CDR3 bases are TGTGCCAGCAGCTTAGCCCTGACAGGGCTAGACTACAATGAGCAGTTCTTC. The chain links TRBV7-9 to TRBJ2-1; the match to TRBD1 covers 7 bases. V lost 0 bases and J lost 3; bases outside the gene matches: 8. The CDR3 has 17 amino acids. From germline, CDR1 is SEHNR and CDR2 FQNEAQ (reference sequence). Together with reference TRBV7-9 and TRBJ2-1, the CDR3 gives the full variable domain: DTGVSQNPRHKITKRGQNVTFRCDPISEHNRLYWYRQTLGQGPEFLTYFQNEAQLEKSRLLSDRFSAERPKGSFSTLEIQRTEQGDSAMYLCASSLALTGLDYNEQFFGPGTRLTVL.

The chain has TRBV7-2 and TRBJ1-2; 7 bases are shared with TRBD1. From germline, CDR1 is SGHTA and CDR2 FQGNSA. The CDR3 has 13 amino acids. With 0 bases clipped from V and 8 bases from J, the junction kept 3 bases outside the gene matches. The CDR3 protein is CASSLAQGKGYTF. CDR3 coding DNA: TGTGCCAGCAGCTTAGCACAGGGGAAAGGCTACACCTTC.

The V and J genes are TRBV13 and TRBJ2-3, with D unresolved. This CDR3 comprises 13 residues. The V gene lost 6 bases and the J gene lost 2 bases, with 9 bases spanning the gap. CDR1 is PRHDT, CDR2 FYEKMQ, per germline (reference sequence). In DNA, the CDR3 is TGTGCCAGCAGTCTCTTCGTCACAGATACGCAGTATTTT. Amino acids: CASSLFVTDTQYF.

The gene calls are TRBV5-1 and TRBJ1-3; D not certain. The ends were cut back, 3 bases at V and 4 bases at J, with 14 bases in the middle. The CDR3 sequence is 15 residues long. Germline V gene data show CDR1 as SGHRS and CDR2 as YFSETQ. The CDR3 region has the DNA TGCGCCAGCAGCTACGCGGTAGAAGGAGGAAACACCATATATTTT. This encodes CASSYAVEGGNTIYF.

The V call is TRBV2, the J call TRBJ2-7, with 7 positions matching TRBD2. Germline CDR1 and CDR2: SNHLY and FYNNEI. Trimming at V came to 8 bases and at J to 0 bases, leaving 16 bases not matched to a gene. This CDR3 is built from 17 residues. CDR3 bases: TGTGCCAGCTTCCCGGGCCAAGGGAGGGGAAGCTCCTACGAGCAGTACTTC. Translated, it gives CASFPGQGRGSSYEQYF.

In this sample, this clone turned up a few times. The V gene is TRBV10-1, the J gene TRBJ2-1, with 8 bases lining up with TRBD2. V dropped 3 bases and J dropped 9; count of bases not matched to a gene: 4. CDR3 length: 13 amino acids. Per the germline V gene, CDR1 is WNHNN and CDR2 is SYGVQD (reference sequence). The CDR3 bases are TGCGCCAGCAGTGAAGCGGGAGACAGTGAGCAGTTCTTC. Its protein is CASSEAGDSEQFF.

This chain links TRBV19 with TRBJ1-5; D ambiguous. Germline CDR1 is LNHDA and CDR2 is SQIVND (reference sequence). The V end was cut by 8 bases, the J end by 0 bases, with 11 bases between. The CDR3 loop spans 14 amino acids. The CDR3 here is CASGGLYSNQPQHF. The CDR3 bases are TGTGCCAGTGGAGGTCTGTATAGCAATCAGCCCCAGCATTTT.

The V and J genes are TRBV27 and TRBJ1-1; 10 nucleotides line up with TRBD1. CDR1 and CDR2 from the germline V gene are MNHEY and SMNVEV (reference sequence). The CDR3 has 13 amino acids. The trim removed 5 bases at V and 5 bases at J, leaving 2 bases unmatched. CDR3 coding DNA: TGTGCCAGCAGTCGGACAGGGGGGACTGAAGCTTTCTTT. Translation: CASSRTGGTEAFF.

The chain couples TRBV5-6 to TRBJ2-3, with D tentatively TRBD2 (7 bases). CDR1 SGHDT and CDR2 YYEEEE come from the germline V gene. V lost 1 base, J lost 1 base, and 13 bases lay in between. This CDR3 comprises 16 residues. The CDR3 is CASSLLAGARTDTQYF. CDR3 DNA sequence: TGTGCCAGCAGCTTGTTGGCGGGGGCCCGCACAGATACGCAGTATTTT.

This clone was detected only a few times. DNA of the CDR3: TGTGCCAGCAAAAAGGTGGTAGGGGTTAATGAAAAACTGTTTTTT. Translated: CASKKVVGVNEKLFF. The genes are TRBV6-1 and TRBJ1-4, with a possible D match to TRBD1 (5 bases). V was pared by 7 bases and J by 4 bases, with 16 bases between. CDR1 and CDR2 from the germline V gene are MNHNS and SASEGT. The CDR3 totals 15 residues.